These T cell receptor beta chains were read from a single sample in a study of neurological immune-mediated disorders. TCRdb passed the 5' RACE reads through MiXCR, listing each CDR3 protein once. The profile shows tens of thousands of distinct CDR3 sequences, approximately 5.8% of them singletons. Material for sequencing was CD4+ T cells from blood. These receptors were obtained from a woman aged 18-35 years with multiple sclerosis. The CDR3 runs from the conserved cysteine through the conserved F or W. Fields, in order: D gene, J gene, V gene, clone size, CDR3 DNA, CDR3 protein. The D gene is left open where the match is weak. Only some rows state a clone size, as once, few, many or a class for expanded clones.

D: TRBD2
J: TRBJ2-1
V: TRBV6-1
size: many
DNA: TGTGCCAGCAGTGGTTTTAGCGGGGGGGATCAATCCCAGTTCTTC
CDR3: CASSGFSGGDQSQFF

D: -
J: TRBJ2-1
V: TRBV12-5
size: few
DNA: TGTGCTAGTGGTTTGGCCAACCCCGGCAATGAGCAGTTCTTC
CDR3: CASGLANPGNEQFF

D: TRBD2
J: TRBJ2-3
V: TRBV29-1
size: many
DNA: TGCAGCGTTGATCTGACAGGGGGGACTAGCGGAGATACGCAGTATTTT
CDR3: CSVDLTGGTSGDTQYF

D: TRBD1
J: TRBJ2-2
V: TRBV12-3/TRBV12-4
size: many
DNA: TGTGCCAGCAGTCCCAGGACAGGGGGATCCGGGGAGCTGTTTTTT
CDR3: CASSPRTGGSGELFF

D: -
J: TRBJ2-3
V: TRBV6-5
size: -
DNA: TGTGCCAGCAGTCATGGACTAGAGGGGGGGCCAGATACGCAGTATTTT
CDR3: CASSHGLEGGPDTQYF

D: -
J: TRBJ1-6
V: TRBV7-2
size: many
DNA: TGTGCCAGCAGCTTACCCCCTTCACCCCTCCACTTT
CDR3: CASSLPPSPLHF

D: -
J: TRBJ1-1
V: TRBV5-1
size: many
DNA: TGCGCCAGCCGTGGATGGGGGTGGGCTTTCTTT
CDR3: CASRGWGWAFF

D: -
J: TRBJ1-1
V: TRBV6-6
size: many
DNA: TGTGCCAGCGTTCTGCGGAACACTGAAGCTTTCTTT
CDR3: CASVLRNTEAFF

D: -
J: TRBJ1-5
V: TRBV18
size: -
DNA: TGTGCCAGCTCACCACTGGCCGGAGTCAATCAGCCCCAGCATTTT
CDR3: CASSPLAGVNQPQHF

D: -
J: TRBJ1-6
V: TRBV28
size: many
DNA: TGTGCCAGCAGTTTATTTGGTTACGGTAATTCACCCCTCCACTTT
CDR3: CASSLFGYGNSPLHF

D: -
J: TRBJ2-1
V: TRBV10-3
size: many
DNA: TGTGCCATCAGAGAGGCCCACAATGAGCAGTTCTTC
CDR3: CAIREAHNEQFF

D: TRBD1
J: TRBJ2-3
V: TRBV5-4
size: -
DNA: TGTGCCAGCAGCTACCGGGACAGGGGGCGGGATACGCAGTATTTT
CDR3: CASSYRDRGRDTQYF

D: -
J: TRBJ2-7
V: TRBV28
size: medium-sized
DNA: TGTGCCAGCAGTCCCGGACAGCCCTCGAAGCAGTACTTC
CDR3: CASSPGQPSKQYF

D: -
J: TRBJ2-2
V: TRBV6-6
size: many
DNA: TGTGCCAGCCGCGCCACCCACACCGGGGAGCTGTTTTTT
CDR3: CASRATHTGELFF

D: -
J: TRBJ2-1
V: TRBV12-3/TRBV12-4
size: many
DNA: TGTGCCAGCAGTCCTGACAGCAATGAGCAGTTCTTC
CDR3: CASSPDSNEQFF

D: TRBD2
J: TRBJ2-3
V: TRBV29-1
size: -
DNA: TGCAGCGTTGAAGGAATAGCGGGAGTAGCAGATACGCAGTATTTT
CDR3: CSVEGIAGVADTQYF

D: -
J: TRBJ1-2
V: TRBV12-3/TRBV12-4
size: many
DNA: TGTGCCAGCAGTTCACGATCCAGGGCCCTCGACTATGGCTACACCTTC
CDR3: CASSSRSRALDYGYTF

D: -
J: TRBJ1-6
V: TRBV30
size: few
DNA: TGTGCCTGGGACCGACCGAACTCCCGGGGGAATTCACCCCTCCACTTT
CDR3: CAWDRPNSRGNSPLHF

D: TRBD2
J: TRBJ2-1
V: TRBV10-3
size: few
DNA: TGTGCCATCAGTCCGACTAGCGGGGGGGCTTATGTGGATGAGCAGTTCTTC
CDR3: CAISPTSGGAYVDEQFF

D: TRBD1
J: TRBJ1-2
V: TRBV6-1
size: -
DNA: TGTGCCAGCAGCCGAAGACAGGGCGAAGATGGCTACACCTTC
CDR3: CASSRRQGEDGYTF

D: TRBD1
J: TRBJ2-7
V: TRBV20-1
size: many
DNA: TGCAGTGCTAGAGGACAGGACAGGATCTACGAGCAGTACTTC
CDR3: CSARGQDRIYEQYF

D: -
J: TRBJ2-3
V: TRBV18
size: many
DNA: TGTGCCAGCTCACCAAGGACAGTCTCTAGCACAGATACGCAGTATTTT
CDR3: CASSPRTVSSTDTQYF

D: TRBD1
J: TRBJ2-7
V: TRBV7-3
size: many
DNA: TGTGCCAGCTCGACTACTCCCCAGGGGGCGAAAGGCGAGCAGTACTTC
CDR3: CASSTTPQGAKGEQYF

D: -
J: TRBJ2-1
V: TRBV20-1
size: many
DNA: TGCAGTGCTAGAGTCTGGAATGAGCAGTTCTTC
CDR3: CSARVWNEQFF

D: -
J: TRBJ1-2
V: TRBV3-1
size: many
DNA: TGTGCCAGCAGCCCGGGGATAATTGAGAACTATGGCTACACCTTC
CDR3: CASSPGIIENYGYTF

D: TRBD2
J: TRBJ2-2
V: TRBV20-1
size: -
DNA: TGCAGTGCTAGGGGGGGGTGGAACACCGGGGAGCTGTTTTTT
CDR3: CSARGGWNTGELFF

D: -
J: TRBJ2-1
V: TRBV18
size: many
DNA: TGTGCCAGCTCGCCTAACGGGAACGAGCAGTTCTTC
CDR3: CASSPNGNEQFF

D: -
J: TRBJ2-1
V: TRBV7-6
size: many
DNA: TGTGCCAGCAGCTTAGCGTTGACTATGGGGGGCGATGAGCAGTTCTTC
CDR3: CASSLALTMGGDEQFF

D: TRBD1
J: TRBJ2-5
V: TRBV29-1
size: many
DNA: TGCAGCCTACAGGGGGCTGGGGAGACCCAGTACTTC
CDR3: CSLQGAGETQYF

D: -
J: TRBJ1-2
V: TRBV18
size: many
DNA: TGTGCCAGCTCACCAGGTAGTCATGGCTACACCTTC
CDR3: CASSPGSHGYTF

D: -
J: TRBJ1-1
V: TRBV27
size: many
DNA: TGTGCCAGCAGTTTATTCGGGGGGGAGCGTGAAGCTTTCTTT
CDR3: CASSLFGGEREAFF

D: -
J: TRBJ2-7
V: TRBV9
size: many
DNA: TGTGCCAGCAGCGTAGCTTCTTACTCCGAGCAGTACTTC
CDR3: CASSVASYSEQYF

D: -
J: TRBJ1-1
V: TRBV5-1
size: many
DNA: TGCGCCAGCAGCTTGAGGCAGGACACTGAAGCTTTCTTT
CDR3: CASSLRQDTEAFF

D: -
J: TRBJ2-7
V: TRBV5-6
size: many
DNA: TGTGCCAGCAGCCGGGGGGCCGGCAGTGGGTCCTACGAGCAGTACTTC
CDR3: CASSRGAGSGSYEQYF

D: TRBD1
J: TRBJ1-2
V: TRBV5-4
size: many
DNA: TGTGCCAGCAGCTCTCAGGGGGCCGGTGGCTACACCTTC
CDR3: CASSSQGAGGYTF

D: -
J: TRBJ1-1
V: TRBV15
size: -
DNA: TGTGCCACCAGCAGAGTGGGCTCTGAAGCTTTCTTT
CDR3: CATSRVGSEAFF

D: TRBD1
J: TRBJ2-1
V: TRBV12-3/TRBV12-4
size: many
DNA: TGTGCCAGCAGGGGGGGGACAGGGGGCGGCGATGAGCAGTTCTTC
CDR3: CASRGGTGGGDEQFF

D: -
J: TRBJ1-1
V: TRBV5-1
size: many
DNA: TGCGCCAGCAGCTTGGGTGCAGGGTACACTGAAGCTTTCTTT
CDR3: CASSLGAGYTEAFF

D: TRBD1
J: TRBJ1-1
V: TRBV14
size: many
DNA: TGTGCCAGCAGCCAAGAGGACAGGCGGACTGAAGCTTTCTTT
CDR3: CASSQEDRRTEAFF

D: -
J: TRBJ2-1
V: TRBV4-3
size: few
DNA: TGCGCCAGCAGCCAAGAACCGGGAGACTACAATGAGCAGTTCTTC
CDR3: CASSQEPGDYNEQFF

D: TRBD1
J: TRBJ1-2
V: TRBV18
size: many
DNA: TGTGCCAGCTCACCACTGATCCGACAGGGCCCATATGGCTACACCTTC
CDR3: CASSPLIRQGPYGYTF

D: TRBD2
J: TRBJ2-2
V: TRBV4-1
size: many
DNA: TGCGCCAGCAGCCAAAGATCGGGTGTGAGCGGGAGGGTCACCGGGGAGCTGTTTTTT
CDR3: CASSQRSGVSGRVTGELFF

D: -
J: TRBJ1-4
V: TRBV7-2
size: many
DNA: TGTGCCAGCAGCTTAGGCGCAACTAATGAAAAACTGTTTTTT
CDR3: CASSLGATNEKLFF